This TCR beta chain was retrieved from a study of graft-versus-host responses after intestinal transplantation. Study-level information: Every recipient underwent anti-thymocyte globulin induction, then tacrolimus and steroids for approximately three years.

A note on this clone: Its antigen is unidentified.

Data came from immunoSEQ multiplex PCR; TCRdb stores just in-frame clones and leaves some out. This table has more than 70,000 clones, 82% appearing once. Study-level results: Early post-transplant declines in HvG were associated with peak levels of circulating GvH clones. The marrow of recipients harbored GvH clones, and ileum or blood showed some of them first.

Germline V lookup: CDR1 LNHDA, CDR2 SQIVND (reference sequence). Trimming stripped 6 bases from V and 1 base from J, with 23 bases between. This CDR3 has 18 amino acids. The receptor's source is a human donor who received an intestinal transplant. The sample consisted of unstimulated CD4+ T cells sorted from spleen or lymph node cells, taken before intestinal transplant. The rearrangement links TRBV19 to TRBJ2-3, with a possible D match to TRBD2 (5 bases). CDR3 sequence reads: CASSAAERSLSGTDTQYF. The CDR3 coding sequence is TGTGCCAGTAGCGCTGCAGAGCGGAGTCTATCGGGCACAGATACGCAGTATTTT.